These T cell receptor beta chains were read from a single sample in a study of metastatic and nonmetastatic thyroid tumors. Using MiXCR, TCRdb re-called clones from the PCR reads. The table has 25,000 to 30,000 clones, less than 4% seen once; the top ten hold under 4%. Sequenced sample: blood. These receptors were obtained from a male donor with papillary thyroid cancer or a benign thyroid nodule (not recorded which). Some clones in this sample may be carry-over from other donors' samples. The CDR3 runs from the conserved cysteine through the conserved F or W. The D gene is left open where the match is weak. Size values are once, few and many counts, or a class for expanded clones, and some rows have none.

size	D	V	J	CDR3	DNA
-	-	TRBV6-2/TRBV6-3	TRBJ1-3	CATKDTRSGNTIYF	TGTGCCACCAAGGACACCCGCTCTGGAAACACCATATATTTT
-	-	TRBV10-3	TRBJ1-5	CAISSRGNDQPQHF	TGTGCCATCAGCTCCCGGGGCAACGATCAGCCCCAGCATTTT
many	TRBD2	TRBV20-1	TRBJ2-1	CSARIRLAGGGGYNEQFF	TGCAGTGCTAGAATTCGGCTAGCGGGAGGCGGCGGCTACAATGAGCAGTTCTTC
few	TRBD1	TRBV28	TRBJ1-5	CASRLRGGQPQHF	TGTGCCAGCAGACTCAGGGGGGGGCAGCCCCAGCATTTT
many	-	TRBV7-2	TRBJ2-5	CASSPYTGTETQYF	TGTGCCAGCAGCCCGTACACGGGGACCGAGACCCAGTACTTC
few	-	TRBV5-5	TRBJ1-5	CASSRGPYQPQHF	TGTGCCAGCAGCCGAGGCCCTTATCAGCCCCAGCATTTT
few	TRBD1	TRBV2	TRBJ1-3	CASSLTGASSGNTIYF	TGTGCCAGCAGCCTGACAGGGGCCTCCTCTGGAAACACCATATATTTT
medium-sized	TRBD2	TRBV6-2/TRBV6-3	TRBJ2-2	CASTNGREEVGELFF	TGTGCCAGCACTAATGGGCGGGAGGAGGTCGGGGAGCTGTTTTTT
-	-	TRBV5-1	TRBJ2-3	CASSLGVPTDTQYF	TGCGCCAGCAGCTTAGGTGTTCCCACAGATACGCAGTATTTT
once	TRBD1	TRBV6-1	TRBJ1-1	CASSSWTGVNTKAFF	TGTGCCAGCAGCTCTTGGACAGGGGTGAACACTAAAGCTTTCTTT
medium-sized	-	TRBV28	TRBJ2-7	CASSFPGTASSYEQYF	TGTGCCAGCAGTTTCCCCGGGACGGCGAGCTCCTACGAGCAGTACTTC
many	-	TRBV15	TRBJ1-1	CATSREPWQGQGVEAFF	TGTGCCACCAGCAGAGAGCCATGGCAGGGTCAGGGAGTGGAAGCTTTCTTT
many	-	TRBV5-5	TRBJ2-2	CASSLEQANTGELFF	TGTGCCAGCAGCTTGGAGCAGGCCAACACCGGGGAGCTGTTTTTT
many	TRBD1	TRBV29-1	TRBJ1-2	CSVSTRQGGRTYGYTF	TGCAGCGTTTCCACACGACAGGGGGGGAGGACCTATGGCTACACCTTC
few	-	TRBV7-9	TRBJ2-6	CASSPGAGANVLTF	TGTGCCAGCAGCCCAGGGGCTGGGGCCAACGTCCTGACTTTC
medium-sized	-	TRBV6-2/TRBV6-3	TRBJ2-7	CASSRGFSYEQYF	TGTGCCAGCAGCCGGGGATTCTCCTACGAGCAGTACTTC
-	-	TRBV2	TRBJ2-3	CASTYLSATSTDTQYF	TGTGCCAGCACCTATCTATCGGCAACTAGCACAGATACGCAGTATTTT
few	TRBD1	TRBV20-1	TRBJ1-2	CSAPGQDVHGYTF	TGCAGTGCCCCAGGACAGGATGTTCATGGCTACACCTTC
few	TRBD2	TRBV25-1	TRBJ2-2	CASSPGRAGGELFF	TGTGCCAGCAGTCCCGGGAGGGCCGGCGGGGAGCTGTTTTTT
many	TRBD2	TRBV5-4	TRBJ2-5	CASSPGLAGRVGETQYF	TGTGCCAGCAGCCCTGGACTAGCGGGACGGGTCGGGGAGACCCAGTACTTC
many	TRBD2	TRBV5-1	TRBJ2-1	CASSLVAGGTYNEQFF	TGCGCCAGCAGCTTGGTTGCGGGAGGGACCTACAATGAGCAGTTCTTC
few	-	TRBV28	TRBJ2-7	CASSLSPGSYEQYF	TGTGCCAGCAGTTTGTCTCCGGGCAGCTACGAGCAGTACTTC
-	-	TRBV6-9	TRBJ2-5	CASSYTTGGSGTQYF	TGTGCCAGCAGTTACACGACGGGCGGATCGGGGACCCAGTACTTC
-	TRBD2	TRBV6-5	TRBJ2-2	CASSYEAGGRAGELFF	TGTGCCAGCAGTTACGAGGCGGGAGGAAGGGCCGGGGAGCTGTTTTTT
medium-sized	TRBD2	TRBV5-1	TRBJ2-3	CASSSGLAGITDTQYF	TGCGCCAGCAGCTCGGGACTAGCGGGTATCACAGATACGCAGTATTTT
many	-	TRBV20-1	TRBJ2-2	CSARDSRGTGELFF	TGCAGTGCTAGAGATTCTAGGGGCACCGGGGAGCTGTTTTTT
-	TRBD1	TRBV30	TRBJ2-2	CAWSAGQTGELFF	TGTGCCTGGAGTGCGGGACAGACCGGGGAGCTGTTTTTT
many	TRBD1	TRBV2	TRBJ1-4	CASSVGQTNEKLFF	TGTGCCAGCAGTGTGGGACAGACTAATGAAAAACTGTTTTTT
few	-	TRBV2	TRBJ1-6	CASRGEGNSPLHF	TGTGCCAGCCGAGGGGAGGGGAATTCACCCCTCCACTTT
-	-	TRBV19	TRBJ1-1	CASSMQANTESFF	TGTGCCAGTAGTATGCAGGCGAACACGGAATCTTTCTTT
few	-	TRBV30	TRBJ2-7	CAWSVMGGGEQYF	TGTGCCTGGAGTGTTATGGGGGGCGGCGAGCAGTACTTC
-	-	TRBV5-1	TRBJ2-2	CASSFWGQGNTGDLFF	TGCGCCAGCAGCTTTTGGGGCCAGGGGAACACCGGGGATCTGTTTTTT
-	TRBD2	TRBV27	TRBJ2-7	CASSAPTNVGTRPYEQYF	TGTGCCAGCAGTGCACCCACGAATGTAGGGACTAGGCCCTACGAGCAGTACTTC
many	-	TRBV14	TRBJ2-7	CASSQDRDYEQYF	TGTGCCAGCAGCCAAGATCGGGACTACGAGCAGTACTTC
many	TRBD1	TRBV6-4	TRBJ2-3	CASSHQGQGSDTQYF	TGTGCCAGCAGCCATCAAGGACAGGGGTCAGATACGCAGTATTTT
-	-	TRBV7-2	TRBJ1-2	CASRSNRARGAYGYTF	TGTGCCAGCAGAAGCAACCGGGCCAGAGGGGCCTATGGCTACACCTTC
few	-	TRBV20-1	TRBJ1-2	CISGEGGGYTF	TGCATCTCGGGGGAGGGAGGAGGCTACACCTTC
-	TRBD2	TRBV2	TRBJ2-5	CASGGDTSGALKETQYF	TGTGCCAGCGGGGGTGATACTAGCGGGGCCCTAAAAGAGACCCAGTACTTC
many	-	TRBV6-1	TRBJ2-1	CASSSDAYNEQFF	TGTGCCAGCAGTTCGGACGCCTACAATGAGCAGTTCTTC
many	-	TRBV30	TRBJ1-2	CAWTGGFAFGYTF	TGTGCCTGGACCGGGGGTTTCGCCTTTGGCTACACCTTC
few	-	TRBV6-1	TRBJ2-6	CASSAEGFGANVLTF	TGTGCCAGCAGCGCCGAGGGGTTTGGGGCCAACGTCCTGACTTTC
few	-	TRBV6-1	TRBJ1-5	CASSERRVTVSNQPQHF	TGTGCCAGCAGTGAAAGACGGGTGACTGTAAGCAATCAGCCCCAGCATTTT
few	TRBD1	TRBV2	TRBJ1-1	CASSEGPGQCFSNTEAFF	TGTGCCAGCAGTGAAGGTCCGGGACAGTGCTTCTCGAACACTGAAGCTTTCTTT
many	-	TRBV20-1	TRBJ2-1	CSAREGSSSYNEQFF	TGCAGTGCTAGAGAGGGGTCGAGCTCCTACAATGAGCAGTTCTTC
few	TRBD2	TRBV29-1	TRBJ2-7	CSVTGLAGGPGDEQYF	TGCAGCGTTACGGGACTAGCGGGAGGGCCCGGAGACGAGCAGTACTTC
many	-	TRBV20-1	TRBJ1-2	CSARMQPNYGYTF	TGCAGTGCTAGAATGCAGCCAAACTATGGCTACACCTTC
many	-	TRBV30	TRBJ1-5	CAWSVKAANQPQHF	TGTGCCTGGAGTGTGAAGGCAGCTAATCAGCCCCAGCATTTT
medium-sized	-	TRBV28	TRBJ2-1	CASKTGLNEQFF	TGTGCCAGCAAAACAGGACTAAATGAGCAGTTCTTC
-	-	TRBV5-1	TRBJ1-6	CASSLDSRLSYNSPLHF	TGCGCCAGCAGCTTGGACAGCCGTCTCTCCTATAATTCACCCCTCCACTTT
few	-	TRBV19	TRBJ1-2	CASSIARGSHGGYTF	TGTGCCAGTAGTATAGCTCGGGGGTCCCATGGTGGCTACACCTTC
few	-	TRBV7-9	TRBJ1-2	CASSLVTANLGYGYTF	TGTGCCAGCAGCTTAGTTACAGCCAACTTGGGGTATGGCTACACCTTC
-	-	TRBV20-1	TRBJ2-7	CSAADGYEQYF	TGCAGTGCCGCGGACGGCTACGAGCAGTACTTC
many	TRBD1	TRBV15	TRBJ1-2	CATSREGVQGARGGYTF	TGTGCCACCAGCAGAGAGGGGGTTCAGGGGGCGCGAGGCGGCTACACCTTC